This T cell receptor beta chain derives from a study of OX40 agonist ivuxolimab in advanced cancers. Study summary: Administration of intravenous ivuxolimab to patients occurred every 2 weeks at 0.01 to 10 mg/kg. A partial response was reached by three patients: one with hepatocellular carcinoma and two with cutaneous melanoma. Study outcomes and limitations: On average, a greater number of expanded clones characterised CD8+ T cells relative to CD4+. At 0.1-3.0 mg/kg, partial responders had clonal expansion among the lowest observed.

This clone has a single count. The antigen is unknown. Sequencing used immunoSEQ multiplex PCR; TCRdb keeps in-frame clones, though not all of them. The table includes about 40,000 clones, around 89% detected once. V lost 3 bases to trimming and J lost 8 bases; unmatched junction nucleotides: 0. The V gene's germline CDR1 is SGHDT and CDR2 YYEEEE. This CDR3 spans 12 amino acids. This chain links TRBV5-6 with TRBJ2-1, with 9 bases identical to TRBD1. Sequencing was performed on CD4+ or CD8+ T cells sorted from blood, taken in a trial of the OX40 agonist ivuxolimab. The sequence was collected from an adult with an advanced solid tumor such as melanoma, head and neck, liver or kidney cancer. The DNA for the CDR3 is TGTGCCAGCAGCTGGACAGGGGATGAGCAGTTCTTC. Its protein is CASSWTGDEQFF.